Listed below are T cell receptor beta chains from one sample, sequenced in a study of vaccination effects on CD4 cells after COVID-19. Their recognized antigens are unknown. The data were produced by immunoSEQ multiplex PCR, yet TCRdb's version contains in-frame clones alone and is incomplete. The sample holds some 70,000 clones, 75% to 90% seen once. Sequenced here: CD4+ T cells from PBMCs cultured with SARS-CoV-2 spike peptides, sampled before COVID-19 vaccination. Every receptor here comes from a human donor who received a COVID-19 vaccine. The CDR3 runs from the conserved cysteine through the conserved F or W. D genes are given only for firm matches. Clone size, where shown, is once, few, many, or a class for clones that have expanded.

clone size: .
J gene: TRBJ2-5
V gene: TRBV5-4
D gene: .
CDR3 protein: CASSRKYGGPRETQYF
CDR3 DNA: TGTGCCAGCAGCCGTAAATACGGGGGGCCGAGGGAGACCCAGTACTTC

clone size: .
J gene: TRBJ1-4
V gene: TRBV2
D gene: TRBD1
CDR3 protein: CASITGTGIEKLFF
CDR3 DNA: TGTGCCAGCATTACCGGGACAGGGATTGAAAAACTGTTTTTT

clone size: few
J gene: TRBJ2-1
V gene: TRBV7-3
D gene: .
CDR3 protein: CASSATGSSYNEQFF
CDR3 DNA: TGTGCCAGCAGCGCAACAGGGAGCTCCTACAATGAGCAGTTCTTC

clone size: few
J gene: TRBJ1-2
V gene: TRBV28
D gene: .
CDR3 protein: CASSGQTNNYGYTF
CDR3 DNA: TGTGCCAGCAGTGGACAGACTAACAACTATGGCTACACCTTC

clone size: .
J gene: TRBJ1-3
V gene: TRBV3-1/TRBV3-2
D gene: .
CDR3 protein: CASSPYALQGRAGNTIYF
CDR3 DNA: TGTGCCAGCAGCCCCTATGCTTTGCAGGGGAGGGCTGGAAACACCATATATTTT

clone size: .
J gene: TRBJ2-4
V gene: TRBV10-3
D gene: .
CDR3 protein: CAISEQLGGTHIQYF
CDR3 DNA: TGTGCCATCAGTGAGCAACTAGGTGGGACCCACATTCAGTACTTC

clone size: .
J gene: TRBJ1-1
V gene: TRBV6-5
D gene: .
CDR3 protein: CASSFIRGTEAFF
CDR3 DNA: TGTGCCAGCAGTTTCATCAGGGGCACTGAAGCTTTCTTT

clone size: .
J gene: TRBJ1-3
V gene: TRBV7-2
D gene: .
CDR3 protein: CASSFREGNTIYF
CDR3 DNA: TGTGCCAGCAGCTTCAGGGAAGGAAACACCATATATTTT

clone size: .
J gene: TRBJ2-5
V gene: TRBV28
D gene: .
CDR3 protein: CASSLNAAGGGTQYF
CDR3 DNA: TGTGCCAGCAGTTTAAACGCGGCAGGGGGAGGGACCCAGTACTTC

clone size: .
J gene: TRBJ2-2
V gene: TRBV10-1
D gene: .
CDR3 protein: CASSAGTVNTGELFF
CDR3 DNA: TGCGCCAGCAGCGCCGGGACTGTGAACACCGGGGAGCTGTTTTTT

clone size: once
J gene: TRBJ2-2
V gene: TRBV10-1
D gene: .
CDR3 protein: CASSVRTTNTGELFF
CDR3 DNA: TGCGCCAGCAGTGTGAGGACGACGAACACCGGGGAGCTGTTTTTT

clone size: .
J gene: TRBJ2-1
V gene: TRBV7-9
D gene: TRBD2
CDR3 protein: CASSGSGGAGNEQFF
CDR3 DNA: TGTGCCAGCAGCGGTAGCGGGGGGGCCGGGAATGAGCAGTTCTTC

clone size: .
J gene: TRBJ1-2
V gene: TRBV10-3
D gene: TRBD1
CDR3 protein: CAISEVGQDYGYTF
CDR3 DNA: TGTGCCATCAGTGAGGTGGGACAGGACTATGGCTACACCTTC

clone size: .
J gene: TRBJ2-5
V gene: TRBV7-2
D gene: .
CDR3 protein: CASSFSRLETQYF
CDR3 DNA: TGTGCCAGCAGCTTTTCCCGCCTGGAGACCCAGTACTTC

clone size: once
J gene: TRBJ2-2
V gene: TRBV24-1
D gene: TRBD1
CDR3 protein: CATRDSANTGELFF
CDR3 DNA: TGTGCCACCCGGGACAGCGCGAACACCGGGGAGCTGTTTTTT

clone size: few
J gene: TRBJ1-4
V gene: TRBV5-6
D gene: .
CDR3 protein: CASSTGTNEKLFF
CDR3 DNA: TGTGCCAGCAGCACAGGGACTAATGAAAAACTGTTTTTT

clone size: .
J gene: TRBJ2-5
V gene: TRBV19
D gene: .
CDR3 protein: CASRRGREETQYF
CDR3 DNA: TGTGCCAGTAGGAGGGGGCGGGAGGAGACCCAGTACTTC

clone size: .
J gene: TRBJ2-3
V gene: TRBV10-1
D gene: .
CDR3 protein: CASMNHGTDTQYF
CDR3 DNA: TGCGCCAGCATGAACCACGGCACAGATACGCAGTATTTT

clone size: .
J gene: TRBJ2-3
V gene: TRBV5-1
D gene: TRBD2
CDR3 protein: CASSLSSGGGTDTQYF
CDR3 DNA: TGCGCCAGCAGCTTGTCTAGCGGGGGGGGAACAGATACGCAGTATTTT

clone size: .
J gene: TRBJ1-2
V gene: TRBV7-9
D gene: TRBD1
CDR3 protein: CASSTTGFNVDSYGYTF
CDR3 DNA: TGTGCCAGCAGCACGACAGGGTTTAACGTTGACAGCTATGGCTACACCTTC

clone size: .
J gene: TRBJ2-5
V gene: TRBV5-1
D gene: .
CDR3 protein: CASSSVAGRGKTQYF
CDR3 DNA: TGCGCCAGCAGCTCGGTAGCAGGGAGAGGAAAGACCCAGTACTTC

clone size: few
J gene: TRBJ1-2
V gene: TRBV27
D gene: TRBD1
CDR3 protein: CASSLSRGPGYGYTF
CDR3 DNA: TGTGCCAGCAGTTTATCCAGGGGGCCGGGCTATGGCTACACCTTC

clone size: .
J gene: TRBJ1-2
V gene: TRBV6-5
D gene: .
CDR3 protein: CASSSTVVRGYTF
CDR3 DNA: TGTGCCAGCAGTTCGACAGTGGTTCGTGGCTACACCTTC

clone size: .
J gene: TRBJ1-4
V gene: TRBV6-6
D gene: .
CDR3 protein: CASSDGATNEKLFF
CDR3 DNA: TGTGCCAGCAGTGACGGGGCGACTAATGAAAAACTGTTTTTT

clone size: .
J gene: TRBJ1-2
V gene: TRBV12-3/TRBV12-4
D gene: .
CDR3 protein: CASSPDTNYGYTF
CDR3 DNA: TGTGCCAGCAGCCCGGACACCAACTATGGCTACACCTTC

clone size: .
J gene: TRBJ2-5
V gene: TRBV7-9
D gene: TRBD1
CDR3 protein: CASSLWGQALEETQYF
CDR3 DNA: TGTGCCAGCAGCTTATGGGGACAGGCACTTGAAGAGACCCAGTACTTC

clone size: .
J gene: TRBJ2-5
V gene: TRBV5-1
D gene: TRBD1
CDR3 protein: CASSLRTGSGETQYF
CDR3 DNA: TGCGCCAGCAGCTTGAGGACAGGGAGTGGAGAGACCCAGTACTTC

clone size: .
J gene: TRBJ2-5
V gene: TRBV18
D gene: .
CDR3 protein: CASSLHTQETQYF
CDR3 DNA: TGTGCCAGCTCACTTCACACACAAGAGACCCAGTACTTC

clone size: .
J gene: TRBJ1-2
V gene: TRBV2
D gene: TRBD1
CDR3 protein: CASSVGQNYGYTF
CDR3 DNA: TGTGCCAGCAGTGTGGGACAGAACTATGGCTACACCTTC

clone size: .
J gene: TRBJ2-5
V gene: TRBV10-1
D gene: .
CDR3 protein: CASSETSTMKTQYF
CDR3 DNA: TGCGCCAGCAGTGAGACATCCACCATGAAGACCCAGTACTTC

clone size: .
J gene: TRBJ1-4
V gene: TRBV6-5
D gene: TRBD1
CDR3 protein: CASSPTGGRNEKLFF
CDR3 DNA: TGTGCCAGCAGTCCCACAGGGGGTAGAAATGAAAAACTGTTTTTT